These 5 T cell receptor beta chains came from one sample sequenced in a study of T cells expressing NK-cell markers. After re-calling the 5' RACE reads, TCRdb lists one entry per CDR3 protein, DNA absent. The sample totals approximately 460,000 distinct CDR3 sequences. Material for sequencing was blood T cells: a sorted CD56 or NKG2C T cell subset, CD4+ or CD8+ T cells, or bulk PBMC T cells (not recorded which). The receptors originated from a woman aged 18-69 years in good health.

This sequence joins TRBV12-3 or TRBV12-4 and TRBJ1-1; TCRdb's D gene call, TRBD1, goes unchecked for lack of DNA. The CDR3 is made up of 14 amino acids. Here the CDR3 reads CASSLIGANTEAFF.

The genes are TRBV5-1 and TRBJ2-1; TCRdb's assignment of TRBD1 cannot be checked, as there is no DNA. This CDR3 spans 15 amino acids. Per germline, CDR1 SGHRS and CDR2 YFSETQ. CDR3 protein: CASSHRESSYNEQFF.

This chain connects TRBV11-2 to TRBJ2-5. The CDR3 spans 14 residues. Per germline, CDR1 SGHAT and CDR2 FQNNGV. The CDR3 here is CASSLVSLAETQYF.

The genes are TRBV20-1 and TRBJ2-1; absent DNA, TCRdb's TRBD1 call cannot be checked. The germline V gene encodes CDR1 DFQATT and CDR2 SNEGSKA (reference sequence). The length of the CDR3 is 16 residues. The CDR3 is CSARAGGDRSYNEQFF.

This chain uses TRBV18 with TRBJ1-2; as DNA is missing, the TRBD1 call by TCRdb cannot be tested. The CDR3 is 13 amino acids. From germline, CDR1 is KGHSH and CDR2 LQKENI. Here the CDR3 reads CASSPPVRGGYTF.